This T cell receptor beta chain was identified in a study of early T cells in non-severe SARS-CoV-2 infection. cDNA molecules, individually, were tagged with unique molecular identifiers. TCRdb itself ran the 5' RACE reads through MiXCR, one entry per CDR3 protein. The profile shows some 70,000 distinct CDR3 sequences, 12% of them singletons. This clonotype was seen at least ten times. From germline, CDR1 is SQVTM and CDR2 ANQGSEA. This CDR3 has 12 amino acids. J was trimmed by 10 bases and V by 4 bases; bases with no gene match: 6. The chain uses TRBV29-1 and TRBJ2-3; 9 positions agree with TRBD1. This clonotype originated in an adult who was a healthcare worker with PCR-confirmed SARS-CoV-2 infection or an uninfected control (not recorded which). Material for sequencing was whole blood. Here the CDR3 DNA reads TGCAGCGTTGGGGGACAGGGTATCGCGCAGTATTTT. Translating it yields CSVGGQGIAQYF.